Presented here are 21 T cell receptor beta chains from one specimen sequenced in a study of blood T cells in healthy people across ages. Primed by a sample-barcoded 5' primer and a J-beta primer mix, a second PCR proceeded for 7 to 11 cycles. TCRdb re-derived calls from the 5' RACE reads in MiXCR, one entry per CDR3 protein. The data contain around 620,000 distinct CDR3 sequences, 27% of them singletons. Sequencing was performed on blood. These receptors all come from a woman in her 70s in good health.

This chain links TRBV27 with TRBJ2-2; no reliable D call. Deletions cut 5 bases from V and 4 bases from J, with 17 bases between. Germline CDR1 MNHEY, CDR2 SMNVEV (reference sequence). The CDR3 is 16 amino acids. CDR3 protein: CASSNPSKGPTGELFF. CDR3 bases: TGTGCCAGCAGTAACCCATCGAAAGGGCCCACCGGGGAGCTGTTTTTT.

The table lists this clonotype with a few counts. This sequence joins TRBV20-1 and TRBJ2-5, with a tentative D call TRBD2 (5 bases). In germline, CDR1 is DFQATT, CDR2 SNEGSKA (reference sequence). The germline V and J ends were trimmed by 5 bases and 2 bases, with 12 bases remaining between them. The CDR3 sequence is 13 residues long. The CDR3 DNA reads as TGCAGTGCTGGGAGAACTAGTCAAGAGACCCAGTACTTC. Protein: CSAGRTSQETQYF.

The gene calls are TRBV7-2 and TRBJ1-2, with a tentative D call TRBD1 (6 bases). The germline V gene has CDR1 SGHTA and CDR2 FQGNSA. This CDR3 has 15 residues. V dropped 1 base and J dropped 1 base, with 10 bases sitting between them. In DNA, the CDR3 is TGTGCCAGCAGCTTAGGTCCAGGGGTTAACTATGGCTACACCTTC. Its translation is CASSLGPGVNYGYTF.

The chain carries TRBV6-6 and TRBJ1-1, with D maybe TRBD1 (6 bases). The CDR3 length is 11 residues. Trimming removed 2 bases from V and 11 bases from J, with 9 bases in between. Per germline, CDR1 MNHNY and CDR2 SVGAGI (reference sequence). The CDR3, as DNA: TGTGCCAGCAGTTACCAGGGGCCGGCTTTCTTT. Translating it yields CASSYQGPAFF.

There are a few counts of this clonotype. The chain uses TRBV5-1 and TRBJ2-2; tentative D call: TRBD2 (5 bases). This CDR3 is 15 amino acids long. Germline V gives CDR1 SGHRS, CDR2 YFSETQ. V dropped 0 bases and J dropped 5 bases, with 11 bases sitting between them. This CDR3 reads CASSLGHAGTGELFF. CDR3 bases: TGCGCCAGCAGCTTGGGGCATGCGGGTACCGGGGAGCTGTTTTTT.

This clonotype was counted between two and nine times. The CDR3 DNA reads as TGTGCCAGCAGCCCCTCCGGGACAGGGTTTTTGTGGCAGTACTTC. Protein: CASSPSGTGFLWQYF. This chain uses TRBV3-1 with TRBJ2-7, with 9 bases aligning to TRBD1. Germline V gene lookup returns CDR1 LGHDT and CDR2 YNNKEL (reference sequence). V lost 4 bases, J lost 9 bases, and 13 bases stayed unmatched. The CDR3 is made up of 15 amino acids.

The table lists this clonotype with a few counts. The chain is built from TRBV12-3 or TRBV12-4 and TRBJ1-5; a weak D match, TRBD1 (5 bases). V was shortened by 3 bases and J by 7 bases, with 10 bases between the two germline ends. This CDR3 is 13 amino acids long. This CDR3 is CASSLGQPQPQHF. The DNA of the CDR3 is TGTGCCAGCAGTTTGGGGCAGCCCCAGCCCCAGCATTTT.

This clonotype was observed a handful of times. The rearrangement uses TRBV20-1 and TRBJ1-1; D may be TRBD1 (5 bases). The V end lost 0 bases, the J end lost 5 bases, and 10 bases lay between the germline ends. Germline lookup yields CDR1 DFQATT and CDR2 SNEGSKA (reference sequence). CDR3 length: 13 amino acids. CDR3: CSAREGVGTEAFF. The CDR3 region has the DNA TGCAGTGCTAGAGAGGGGGTAGGAACTGAAGCTTTCTTT.

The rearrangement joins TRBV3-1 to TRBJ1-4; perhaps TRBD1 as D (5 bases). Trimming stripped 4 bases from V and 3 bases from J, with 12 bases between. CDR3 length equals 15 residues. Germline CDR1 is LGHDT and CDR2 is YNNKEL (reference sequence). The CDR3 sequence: CASSLAETANEKLFF. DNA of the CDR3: TGTGCCAGCAGCCTTGCGGAGACAGCTAATGAAAAACTGTTTTTT.

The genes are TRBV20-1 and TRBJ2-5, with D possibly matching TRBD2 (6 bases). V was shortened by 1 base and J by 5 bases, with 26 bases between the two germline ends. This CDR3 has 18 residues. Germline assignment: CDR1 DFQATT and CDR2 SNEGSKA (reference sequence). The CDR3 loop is CSARASTRRGSGPETQYF. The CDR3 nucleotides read TGCAGTGCTAGAGCCTCCACAAGGCGGGGTAGCGGCCCGGAGACCCAGTACTTC.

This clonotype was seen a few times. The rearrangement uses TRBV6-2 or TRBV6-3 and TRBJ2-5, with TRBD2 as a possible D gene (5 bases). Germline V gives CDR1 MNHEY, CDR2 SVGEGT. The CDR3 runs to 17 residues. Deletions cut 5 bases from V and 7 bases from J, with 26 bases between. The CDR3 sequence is CASSRPIGGELGGTQYF. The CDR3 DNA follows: TGTGCCAGCAGTCGTCCTATTGGTGGGGAACTAGGAGGGACCCAGTACTTC.

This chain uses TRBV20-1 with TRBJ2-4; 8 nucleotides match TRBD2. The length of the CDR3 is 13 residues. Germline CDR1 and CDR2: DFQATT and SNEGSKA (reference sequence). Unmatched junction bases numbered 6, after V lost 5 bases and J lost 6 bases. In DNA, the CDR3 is TGCAGTGCTTCCCGGGGGGGGGCAAACATTCAGTACTTC. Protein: CSASRGGANIQYF.

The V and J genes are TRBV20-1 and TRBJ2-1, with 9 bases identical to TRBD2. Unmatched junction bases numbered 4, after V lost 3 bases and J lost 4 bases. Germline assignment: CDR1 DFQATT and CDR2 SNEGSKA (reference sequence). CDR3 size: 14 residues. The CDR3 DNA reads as TGCAGTGCTAGCAGACTAGCGGAGTACAATGAGCAGTTCTTC. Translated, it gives CSASRLAEYNEQFF.

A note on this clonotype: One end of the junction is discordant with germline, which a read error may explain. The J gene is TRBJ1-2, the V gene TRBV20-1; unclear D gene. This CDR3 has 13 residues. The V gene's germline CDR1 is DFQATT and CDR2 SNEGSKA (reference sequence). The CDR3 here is CSVRNRLSGGYTF. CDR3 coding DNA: TGCAGTGTTAGAAATCGTCTATCAGGTGGCTACACCTTC.

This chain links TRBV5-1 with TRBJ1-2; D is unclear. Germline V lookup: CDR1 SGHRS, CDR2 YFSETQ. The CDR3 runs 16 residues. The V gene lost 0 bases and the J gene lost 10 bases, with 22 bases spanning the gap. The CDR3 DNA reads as TGCGCCAGCAGCTTGGGATCCGGTAGCAACTTCGGGTTCTACACCTTC. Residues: CASSLGSGSNFGFYTF.

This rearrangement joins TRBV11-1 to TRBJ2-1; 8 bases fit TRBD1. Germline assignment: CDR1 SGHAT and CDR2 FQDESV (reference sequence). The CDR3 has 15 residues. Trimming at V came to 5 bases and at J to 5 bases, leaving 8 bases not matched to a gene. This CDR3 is CASSLLDRAHNEQFF. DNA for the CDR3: TGTGCCAGCAGCCTCCTGGACAGGGCTCACAATGAGCAGTTCTTC.

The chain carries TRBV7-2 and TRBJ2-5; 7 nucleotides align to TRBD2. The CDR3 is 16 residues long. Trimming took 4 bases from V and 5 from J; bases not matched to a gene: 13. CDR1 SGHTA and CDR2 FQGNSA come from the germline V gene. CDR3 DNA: TGTGCCAGCAGCTCGAACCCACGAGCGGGGCCGGAGACCCAGTACTTC. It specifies CASSSNPRAGPETQYF.

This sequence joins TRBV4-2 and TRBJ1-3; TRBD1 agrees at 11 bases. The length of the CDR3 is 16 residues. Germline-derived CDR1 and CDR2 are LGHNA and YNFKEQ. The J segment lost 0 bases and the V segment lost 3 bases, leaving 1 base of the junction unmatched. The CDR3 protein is CASSQGQGVSGNTIYF. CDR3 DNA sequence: TGTGCCAGCAGCCAGGGACAGGGGGTCTCTGGAAACACCATATATTTT.

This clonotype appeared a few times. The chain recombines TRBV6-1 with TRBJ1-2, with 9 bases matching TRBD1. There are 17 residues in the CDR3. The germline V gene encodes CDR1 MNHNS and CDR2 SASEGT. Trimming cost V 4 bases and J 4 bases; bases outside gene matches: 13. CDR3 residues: CASSAPGQGPKVYGYTF. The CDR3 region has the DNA TGTGCCAGCAGTGCCCCGGGACAGGGACCAAAAGTCTATGGCTACACCTTC.

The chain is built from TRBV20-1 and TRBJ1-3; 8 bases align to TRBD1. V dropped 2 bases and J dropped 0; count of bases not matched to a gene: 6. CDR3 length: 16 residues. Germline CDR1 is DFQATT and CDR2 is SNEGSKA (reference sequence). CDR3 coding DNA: TGCAGTGCTAGACGGCAGGGGGCAATCTCTGGAAACACCATATATTTT. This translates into CSARRQGAISGNTIYF.

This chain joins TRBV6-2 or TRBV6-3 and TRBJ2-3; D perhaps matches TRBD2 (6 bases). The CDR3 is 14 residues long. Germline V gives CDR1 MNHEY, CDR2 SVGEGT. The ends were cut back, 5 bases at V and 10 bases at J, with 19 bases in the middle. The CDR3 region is CASSHPLLATPQYF. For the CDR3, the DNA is TGTGCCAGCAGTCACCCACTTCTAGCGACCCCGCAGTATTTT.